Listed below are T cell receptor beta chains from one sample, sequenced in a study of CD4 T cells in relation to SARS-CoV-2 and coronaviruses. Some clones are missing from TCRdb's copy, which holds only in-frame ones; the method was immunoSEQ multiplex PCR. The profile covers 55,000 to 75,000 clones, with around 87% appearing a single time and about 1.6% taken by the ten largest. The sample comprised memory CD4+ T cells from PBMCs. These receptors all stem from a human donor in good health. Both conserved end residues are part of each CDR3. Fields, in order: J gene, CDR3 length, V gene, D gene, clone size, CDR3 DNA, CDR3 protein. The D gene is left open where the match is weak. Not every row has a clone size; where given, it reads once, few, many or a size class.

>TRBJ2-1|13|TRBV9|TRBD2|.
TGTGCCAGCCAGCGGGGGCTAAACAATGAGCAGTTCTTC
CASQRGLNNEQFF
>TRBJ2-1|16|TRBV3-1/TRBV3-2|TRBD2|.
TGTGCCAGCAGCCGGGACTACCTACAAAGATACAATGAGCAGTTCTTC
CASSRDYLQRYNEQFF
>TRBJ1-3|13|TRBV18|.|once
TGTGCCAGCTCGGACAGCTCTGGAAACACCATATATTTT
CASSDSSGNTIYF
>TRBJ2-5|14|TRBV11-1|TRBD1|.
TGTGCCAGCAGCCGCCGGGACAGTCAAGAGACCCAGTACTTC
CASSRRDSQETQYF
>TRBJ2-1|15|TRBV18|.|.
TGTGCCAGCTCACCCAACCGGGCCTCCTACAATGAGCAGTTCTTC
CASSPNRASYNEQFF
>TRBJ1-1|13|TRBV3-1/TRBV3-2|.|few
TGTGCCAGCAGTAAACAGGGAAACACTGAAGCTTTCTTT
CASSKQGNTEAFF
>TRBJ1-2|13|TRBV12-3/TRBV12-4|.|once
TGTGCCAGCGCCCCACAGGGTGTTCATGGCTACACCTTC
CASAPQGVHGYTF
>TRBJ1-1|20|TRBV11-3|TRBD1|.
TGTGCCAGCAGCTTAGACTTGCAGGGGGCGAACTCGAGGATGAACACTGAAGCTTTCTTT
CASSLDLQGANSRMNTEAFF
>TRBJ2-3|13|TRBV12-3/TRBV12-4|TRBD2|.
TGTGCCAGCAGTCTAGTAGCGGGGGATACGCAGTATTTT
CASSLVAGDTQYF
>TRBJ1-4|18|TRBV7-8|.|.
TGTGCCAGCAGCTTAGGGGGGCGGGGAGGGGCAACTAATGAAAAACTGTTTTTT
CASSLGGRGGATNEKLFF
>TRBJ1-5|15|TRBV6-5|.|.
TGTGCCAGCAGTACGGACCCAGGCAGCAATCAGCCCCAGCATTTT
CASSTDPGSNQPQHF
>TRBJ2-3|17|TRBV7-3|.|.
TGTGCCAGCAGCTTAAGGGTGGGGGGGGGCGTGACAGATACGCAGTATTTT
CASSLRVGGGVTDTQYF
>TRBJ1-1|15|TRBV5-4|.|.
TGTGCCAGTTTCTCCTTGGACCCTCCGAGGACTGAAGCTTTCTTT
CASFSLDPPRTEAFF
>TRBJ2-1|14|TRBV18|.|.
TGTGCCAGCTCACCTCAGGACCCCTCACATGAGCAGTTCTTC
CASSPQDPSHEQFF
>TRBJ2-4|15|TRBV5-1|.|.
TGCGCCAGCAGCTTGGAAGGGACGGGTCATTACATTCAGTACTTC
CASSLEGTGHYIQYF
>TRBJ2-4|15|TRBV6-5|TRBD1|.
TGTGCCAGCATCTTCGGACAGGGGGCGTCGAACATTCAGTACTTC
CASIFGQGASNIQYF
>TRBJ2-1|15|TRBV6-5|.|.
TGTGCCAGCAGGTATAACCGGGACTCATACAATGAGCAGTTCTTC
CASRYNRDSYNEQFF
>TRBJ2-5|14|TRBV5-1|.|.
TGCGCCAGCAGCTTGGAGGGCGGGGCAGAGACCCAGTACTTC
CASSLEGGAETQYF
>TRBJ1-3|15|TRBV27|.|.
TGTGCCAGCAGTTCGGACCGACGCTCTGGAAACACCATATATTTT
CASSSDRRSGNTIYF
>TRBJ2-7|15|TRBV27|.|.
TGTGCCAGCTCAACTGGAGGGGCCGCTCGAGACGAGCAGTACTTC
CASSTGGAARDEQYF
>TRBJ1-2|13|TRBV5-3|.|.
TGTGCCAGAAGCTCCGGACCGGACTATGGCTACACCTTC
CARSSGPDYGYTF
>TRBJ2-3|13|TRBV7-3|.|once
TGTGCCAGCAGCTTCCTTTCCACAGATACGCAGTATTTT
CASSFLSTDTQYF
>TRBJ2-1|11|TRBV30|.|.
TGTGCCTGGAGTTGGCGGAATGAGCAGTTCTTC
CAWSWRNEQFF
>TRBJ1-5|16|TRBV7-9|TRBD1|.
TGTGCCAGCAGCGCCACTACCGGGACAGGGGAACAGCCCCAGCATTTT
CASSATTGTGEQPQHF
>TRBJ1-1|16|TRBV9|.|.
TGTGCCAGCAGCGCCCAAATTAGCAGGGCGAACACTGAAGCTTTCTTT
CASSAQISRANTEAFF
>TRBJ2-3|14|TRBV10-3|.|.
TGTGCCATCAGTCCCGGGACACTCACAGATACGCAGTATTTT
CAISPGTLTDTQYF
>TRBJ1-2|14|TRBV5-4|TRBD1|.
TGTGCCAGCAGCCCCGGACAGGGAAACTATGGCTACACCTTC
CASSPGQGNYGYTF
>TRBJ2-7|14|TRBV9|.|once
TGTGCCAGCAGCCCGGACCTCCGTCCCGACGAGCAGTACTTC
CASSPDLRPDEQYF
>TRBJ2-2|14|TRBV5-1|.|.
TGCGCCAGCAGCTTGCTACAGGGCCGTGGGGAGCTGTTTTTT
CASSLLQGRGELFF